The 17 T cell receptor beta chains below were found in one sample sequenced in a study of blood T cells in healthy people across ages. Alongside a J-beta primer mix, a sample-barcoded 5' primer served in a second PCR lasting about 7 to 11 cycles. MiXCR was run by TCRdb on the 5' RACE reads, yielding one entry per CDR3 protein. Among roughly 700,000 distinct CDR3 sequences, approximately 25% were seen once, and the ten largest hold 8% to 10%. These same data were also listed under a study on T cells of mothers and their children.

Sequencing was performed on blood. The receptor source for this set is a boy aged 5-17 years in good health.

This rearrangement joins TRBV21-1 to TRBJ2-5. TRBV21-1 is a documented pseudogene. This CDR3 contains 14 residues. This chain's CDR3 is CASSKAQGRKTQYF. The CDR3 DNA reads as TGTGCCAGCAGCAAAGCGCAGGGTCGGAAGACCCAGTACTTC.

The CDR3 bases are TGTGCCAGCACCCCTAATGGCCTAGTTGGTGAGCAGTTCTTC. Protein: CASTPNGLVGEQFF. The chain links TRBV7-2 to TRBJ2-1; D not certain. The germline V gene has CDR1 SGHTA and CDR2 FQGNSA. With 7 bases removed from V and 9 bases from J, the gap between germline ends came to 19 bases. The CDR3 covers 14 residues.

This clonotype was counted between two and nine times. The junction departs from the called germline gene at one end, perhaps through a read error. The CDR3 bases are TGCAGCGTCGAAGTGGGGGAGGGACAGAGGATCTCTGGGGCCAACGTCCTGACTTTC. Amino acids: CSVEVGEGQRISGANVLTF. The V call is TRBV29-1, the J call TRBJ2-6; possibly TRBD1 or TRBD2 for D (7 bases each). The CDR3 has 19 amino acids. Per germline, CDR1 SQVTM and CDR2 ANQGSEA.

This clonotype was seen once. One end of the junction fails to match germline, which may point to a read error. The V gene is TRBV7-2, the J gene TRBJ2-7; TRBD2 aligns across 10 bases. The germline V gene encodes CDR1 SGHTA and CDR2 FQGNSA. The CDR3 has 16 residues. The CDR3 DNA sequence: TGTGCCGGCAGCTTATCGCCTAGCGGGGGATCCTACGAGCAGTACTTC. Amino acids: CAGSLSPSGGSYEQYF.

This clonotype turned up a few times. The chain links TRBV12-3 or TRBV12-4 to TRBJ1-2; D call uncertain. The V end was cut by 6 bases, the J end by 0 bases, with 17 bases between. This CDR3 has 16 residues. The CDR3 sequence: CASSLLGPRANYGYTF. CDR3 bases: TGTGCCAGCAGCCTCCTAGGACCGAGAGCTAACTATGGCTACACCTTC.

About this clonotype itself: At one of its ends the junction is not consistent with the germline gene, which may arise from a read error. The V call is TRBV28, the J call TRBJ2-5, with 14 bases matching TRBD2. CDR1 is MDHEN and CDR2 is SYDVKM in the germline V gene. CDR3 length equals 15 residues. CDR3 protein: CASTLGTSGRETQYF. The CDR3 DNA sequence: TGTGCCAGCACTTTAGGGACTAGCGGGAGAGAGACCCAGTACTTC.

This CDR3 reads CASIDGRYQETQYF. CDR3 bases: TGTGCCAGCATCGACGGCCGGTACCAAGAGACCCAGTACTTC. The gene calls are TRBV6-2 or TRBV6-3 and TRBJ2-5, with no clear D. Per the germline V gene, CDR1 is MNHEY and CDR2 is SVGEGT. V lost 7 bases, J lost 0 bases, and 12 bases lay in between. The CDR3 consists of 14 residues.

V is TRBV12-3 or TRBV12-4 and J is TRBJ2-1; D not resolved. The V end was cut by 7 bases, the J end by 5 bases, with 15 bases between. This CDR3 comprises 14 residues. The DNA for the CDR3 is TGTGCCAGCACCGCCGGAGCCCGGGACAATGAGCAGTTCTTC. Translation gives CASTAGARDNEQFF.

The chain carries TRBV20-1 and TRBJ2-1; 8 nucleotides line up with TRBD2. V trimming: 3 bases; J trimming: 9 bases; junction bases outside the gene matches: 10. This CDR3 is 14 amino acids long. CDR1 DFQATT and CDR2 SNEGSKA come from the germline V gene (reference sequence). The CDR3 DNA sequence: TGCAGTGCTAGTAACCCTAGCGGGCCCTTTGAGCAGTTCTTC. Its protein is CSASNPSGPFEQFF.

In DNA, the CDR3 is TGCAGTGCTAGAACGGACCTACTCGAGCAGTTCTTC. Protein sequence: CSARTDLLEQFF. The chain carries TRBV20-1 and TRBJ2-1; D uncertain. Trimming took off 2 bases at V and 10 bases at J, with 12 bases between the two ends. Germline values: CDR1 DFQATT, CDR2 SNEGSKA (reference sequence). The CDR3 extends over 12 amino acids.

The chain couples TRBV19 to TRBJ2-3, with no clear D. The CDR3 is 14 amino acids. Trimming shortened V by 3 bases and J by 6 bases, and 13 bases separated the two germline ends. Germline loops: CDR1 LNHDA, CDR2 SQIVND (reference sequence). The DNA for the CDR3 is TGTGCCAGTAGTATGAATGCCCTCCGGGATACGCAGTATTTT. It codes for CASSMNALRDTQYF. The full variable domain, rest sourced from reference TRBV19 and TRBJ2-3, is DGGITQSPKYLFRKEGQNVTLSCEQNLNHDAMYWYRQDPGQGLRLIYYSQIVNDFQKGDIAEGYSVSREKKESFPLTVTSAQKNPTAFYLCASSMNALRDTQYFGPGTRLTVL.

This chain uses TRBV25-1 with TRBJ2-5; 10 nucleotides agree with TRBD1. The closer fit of TRBJ2-7 to the DNA end suggests the J call may be wrong. Germline V gene sequence: CDR1 MGHDK, CDR2 SYGVNS. The CDR3 is 14 amino acids. The CDR3 bases are TGTGCCAGCCTTTCCGGGACAGGGGACTACGAGCAGTACTTC. This translates into CASLSGTGDYEQYF.

In its sample, this clonotype was seen a few times. The chain joins TRBV6-1 to TRBJ2-1; 12 bases are a match to TRBD1. CDR1 MNHNS and CDR2 SASEGT come from the germline V gene. The CDR3 is made up of 17 amino acids. Unmatched junction bases numbered 10, after V lost 2 bases and J lost 8 bases. Written as DNA, the CDR3 is TGTGCCAGCAGTGAACCAACCGGGACAGGGGGCCGGGATGAGCAGTTCTTC. Translating it yields CASSEPTGTGGRDEQFF.

The chain combines TRBV28 with TRBJ1-4, with D uncertain. Trimming left V 1 base short and J 3 bases short, with 15 bases between. CDR1 and CDR2 from the germline V gene are MDHEN and SYDVKM. The CDR3 contains 17 residues. The CDR3 loop is CASSLYWQVAPNEKLFF. The CDR3 nucleotides read TGTGCCAGCAGTTTATACTGGCAGGTGGCACCTAATGAAAAACTGTTTTTT.

The V gene is TRBV7-9, the J gene TRBJ2-1; 11 nucleotides align to TRBD2. Germline values: CDR1 SEHNR, CDR2 FQNEAQ (reference sequence). This CDR3 has 17 residues. Trimming took 5 bases from V and 10 from J; bases not matched to a gene: 16. The CDR3 bases are TGTGCCAGCAGCCCTCGGTCAGTGACTAGCGGGATGGGGGAGCAGTTCTTC. Its translation: CASSPRSVTSGMGEQFF. Full variable domain (missing parts from reference TRBV7-9 and TRBJ2-1): DTGVSQNPRHKITKRGQNVTFRCDPISEHNRLYWYRQTLGQGPEFLTYFQNEAQLEKSRLLSDRFSAERPKGSFSTLEIQRTEQGDSAMYLCASSPRSVTSGMGEQFFGPGTRLTVL.

The chain uses TRBV20-1 and TRBJ1-1; D is unresolved. CDR1 and CDR2 from the germline V gene are DFQATT and SNEGSKA (reference sequence). The V gene lost 4 bases and the J gene lost 1 base, with 7 bases spanning the gap. The CDR3 is 12 amino acids. The CDR3 region has the DNA TGCAGTGCTACTCAAGAGAACACTGAAGCTTTCTTT. Translated, it gives CSATQENTEAFF.

The V gene is TRBV7-9, the J gene TRBJ1-6, with unresolved D. The ends were cut back, 4 bases at V and 9 bases at J, with 16 bases in the middle. Germline CDR1 is SEHNR and CDR2 is FQNEAQ (reference sequence). The CDR3 contains 15 residues. The CDR3 sequence: CASSYRESGGSPLHF. The CDR3 bases are TGTGCCAGCAGCTATAGAGAGTCGGGAGGTTCACCCCTCCACTTT.